This entry lists 12 T cell receptor beta chains sequenced from one sample in a study of blood T cell repertoires in COVID-19. Only in-frame clones appear in the TCRdb table, and some are missing; sequencing was by immunoSEQ multiplex PCR. Altogether roughly 150,000 clones are present, approximately 85% being singletons, with the ten largest covering around 6.9%. Sequenced: peripheral blood. Source of these receptors: a man older than 75 with COVID-19, enrolled during active disease.

The chain employs TRBV7-2 and TRBJ2-1, with D possibly being TRBD2 (7 bases). Germline V gene lookup returns CDR1 SGHTA and CDR2 FQGNSA. There are 18 residues in the CDR3. Trimming left V 5 bases short and J 2 bases short, with 22 bases between. DNA for the CDR3: TGTGCCAGCAGCCCGTTGGTTGGGGGGGGCCCCCCCTACAATGAGCAGTTCTTC. Translated, it gives CASSPLVGGGPPYNEQFF.

The genes are TRBV7-9 and TRBJ1-5; D is possibly TRBD1 (5 bases). Deletions cut 6 bases from V and 6 bases from J, with 18 bases between. Germline CDR1 reads SEHNR; CDR2 reads FQNEAQ (reference sequence). This CDR3 has 15 residues. The CDR3 coding sequence is TGTGCCAGCAGTCTCGACAGAGGCGGAATTCAGCCCCAGCATTTT. As protein: CASSLDRGGIQPQHF.

The chain carries TRBV7-9 and TRBJ1-1; D might be TRBD1 (6 bases). The CDR3 has 15 amino acids. In germline, CDR1 is SEHNR, CDR2 FQNEAQ (reference sequence). Trimming removed 5 bases at V and 0 bases at J, with 13 bases between. The DNA for the CDR3 is TGTGCCAGCAGCCGTCGGGACATCATGAACACTGAAGCTTTCTTT. Translated: CASSRRDIMNTEAFF.

This chain connects TRBV28 to TRBJ2-5, with 7 positions matching TRBD1. Germline values: CDR1 MDHEN, CDR2 SYDVKM. CDR3 length: 15 amino acids. J gave up 1 base and V 5 bases, and 7 bases lay outside the gene matches. The CDR3 DNA follows: TGTGCCAGCAGTGGCGCGACAGGGTCCCAAGAGACCCAGTACTTC. Its translation is CASSGATGSQETQYF.

The genes are TRBV28 and TRBJ1-2; 9 positions agree with TRBD1. CDR1 is MDHEN and CDR2 is SYDVKM in the germline V gene. The J segment lost 5 bases and the V segment lost 5 bases, leaving 6 bases of the junction unmatched. The CDR3 sequence is 14 residues long. CDR3 sequence reads: CASSSTGGGYGYTF. The CDR3 DNA is TGTGCCAGCAGTAGTACAGGGGGCGGGTATGGCTACACCTTC.

The J gene is TRBJ2-2, the V gene TRBV3-1 (or the pseudogene TRBV3-2); maybe TRBD2 (5 bases). Trimming removed 6 bases at V and 7 bases at J, with 15 bases between. This CDR3 contains 14 residues. Germline V lookup: CDR1 LGHDT, CDR2 YNNKEL (reference sequence). The CDR3 sequence: CASSRSPGIGELFF. The CDR3 DNA follows: TGTGCCAGCAGTCGCAGCCCGGGAATCGGGGAGCTGTTTTTT.

This clone was counted between two and nine times. This rearrangement joins TRBV5-1 to TRBJ1-1; D is uncertain. Germline CDR1 reads SGHRS; CDR2 reads YFSETQ. The CDR3 has 16 amino acids. The V gene lost 4 bases and the J gene lost 0 bases, with 16 bases spanning the gap. The CDR3 sequence is CASSRGVVGVNTEAFF. CDR3 sequence (DNA): TGCGCCAGCAGCCGCGGGGTAGTCGGGGTGAACACTGAAGCTTTCTTT.

This clone was observed once. V usage is TRBV11-2 and J usage is TRBJ2-2, with 9 nucleotides matching TRBD2. There are 16 residues in the CDR3. V shed 3 bases and J 5 bases; nucleotides not matched to a gene: 7. In germline, CDR1 is SGHAT, CDR2 FQNNGV. DNA for the CDR3: TGTGCCAGCAGCTTTCAGAGCGGGGGGCCTACCGGGGAGCTGTTTTTT. It codes for CASSFQSGGPTGELFF.

This clone was seen only once. The chain is built from TRBV9 and TRBJ1-2; 9 bases fit TRBD1. From germline, CDR1 is SGDLS and CDR2 YYNGEE. This CDR3 region has 16 residues. J was trimmed by 4 bases and V by 0 bases; bases with no gene match: 7. The CDR3 DNA reads TGTGCCAGCAGCGTAGGACAGGGGGAGGGCTCCTATGGCTACACCTTC. This translates into CASSVGQGEGSYGYTF.

The J gene is TRBJ2-7, the V gene TRBV5-1, with 7 bases that match TRBD2. CDR1 is SGHRS, CDR2 YFSETQ, per germline. This CDR3 has 15 residues. Trimming removed 0 bases from V and 0 bases from J; junction bases left unmatched: 3. DNA for the CDR3: TGCGCCAGCAGCTTGGGAGGGAGGGGCTCCTACGAGCAGTACTTC. Protein sequence: CASSLGGRGSYEQYF. The full variable domain, rest sourced from reference TRBV5-1 and TRBJ2-7, is KAGVTQTPRYLIKTRGQQVTLSCSPISGHRSVSWYQQTPGQGLQFLFEYFSETQRNKGNFPGRFSGRQFSNSRSEMNVSTLELGDSALYLCASSLGGRGSYEQYFGPGTRLTVT.

CDR3 residues: CASRRRDRGETQYF. In nucleotides, the CDR3 is TGTGCCAGCAGACGGAGGGATAGAGGAGAGACCCAGTACTTC. This sequence joins TRBV6-5 and TRBJ2-5; the D gene is possibly TRBD2 (6 bases). Germline CDR1 is MNHEY and CDR2 is SVGAGI. The CDR3 consists of 14 residues. Trimming took 6 bases from V and 4 from J, leaving 15 bases between them.

The genes are TRBV6-5 and TRBJ1-1; 8 bases are shared with TRBD1. This CDR3 contains 12 residues. The trim removed 6 bases at V and 8 bases at J, leaving 5 bases unmatched. Germline CDR1 reads MNHEY; CDR2 reads SVGAGI. CDR3 sequence: CASRTRDREAFF. The CDR3 DNA follows: TGTGCCAGCAGAACCAGGGACAGGGAAGCTTTCTTT.